The clone carrying this T cell receptor beta chain was picked up many times. This specimen comes from a study of kidney transplant recipient with SARS-CoV-2 infection. TCRdb independently ran MiXCR on the reads; one entry per CDR3 protein. The sample shows approximately 250,000 distinct CDR3 sequences, 29% of them seen only once. V lost 4 bases to trimming and J lost 4 bases, with 22 bases between them. Per the germline V gene, CDR1 is SEHNR and CDR2 is FQNEAQ (reference sequence). There are 17 residues in the CDR3. The sample consisted of a blood sample, taken at baseline and between days 110 and 120 from a kidney transplant recipient. V and J are TRBV7-9 and TRBJ1-2; D is uncertain. The receptor was isolated from a male patient aged 25-45 years who had COVID-19 and was a kidney transplant recipient. Some of the T cells might come from the graft donor. The CDR3 sequence: CASSCIVYHGKTYGYTF. DNA for the CDR3: TGTGCCAGCAGCTGCATCGTATACCATGGAAAGACCTATGGCTACACCTTC.